A selection of T cell receptor beta chains follows, all from one sample in a study of molecular identifiers for immune sequencing clone quantification. MiXCR was run by TCRdb on the PCR reads, yielding one entry per CDR3 protein. Here the sample spans about 40,000 distinct CDR3 sequences, 15% to 20% being singletons. Sequencing was carried out using naive CD8+ T cells from blood, with Jurkat cell RNA spiked in. The receptor set was obtained from a human donor in good health. Some libraries in this study had Jurkat cell RNA spiked in. The CDR3 runs from the conserved cysteine through the conserved F or W. Fields, in order: CDR3 protein, CDR3 DNA, D gene, clone size, J gene, V gene. A D gene is named only where the DNA matches it firmly. Size is stated for part of the rows, as once, few or many counts, or as a class when the clone is expanded.

CDR3: CASSEFLASNTGELFF; DNA: TGTGCCAGCAGTGAATTTTTAGCGTCTAACACCGGGGAGCTGTTTTTT; D: NA; size: few; J: TRBJ2-2; V: TRBV2
CDR3: CASSATVTGSEQYF; DNA: TGTGCCAGCAGCGCCACCGTGACAGGGAGCGAGCAGTACTTC; D: TRBD1; size: many; J: TRBJ2-7; V: TRBV7-9
CDR3: CASSGWVGTGELFF; DNA: TGCGCCAGCAGCGGATGGGTGGGCACCGGGGAGCTGTTTTTT; D: NA; size: many; J: TRBJ2-2; V: TRBV4-3
CDR3: CASSFFGTGGSETQYF; DNA: TGTGCCAGCAGCTTCTTTGGGACAGGGGGGTCTGAGACCCAGTACTTC; D: TRBD1; size: many; J: TRBJ2-5; V: TRBV7-9
CDR3: CASSLMGTGELFF; DNA: TGTGCCAGCAGCCTAATGGGCACCGGGGAGCTGTTTTTT; D: NA; size: many; J: TRBJ2-2; V: TRBV27
CDR3: CASSVRLAGFTDTQYF; DNA: TGCGCCAGCAGCGTTAGACTAGCGGGATTCACAGATACGCAGTATTTT; D: TRBD2; size: NA; J: TRBJ2-3; V: TRBV4-3
CDR3: CASSLVLGSAEQYF; DNA: TGCGCCAGCAGCTTGGTGCTCGGGTCGGCCGAGCAGTACTTC; D: NA; size: many; J: TRBJ2-7; V: TRBV5-1
CDR3: CSARDTLAWGDKNIQYF; DNA: TGCAGTGCTAGAGATACACTTGCATGGGGAGACAAAAACATTCAGTACTTC; D: NA; size: many; J: TRBJ2-4; V: TRBV20-1
CDR3: CSAIPGQGRVADTQYF; DNA: TGCAGTGCTATCCCTGGACAGGGACGGGTCGCAGATACGCAGTATTTT; D: TRBD1; size: many; J: TRBJ2-3; V: TRBV20-1
CDR3: CATSYRDSYYGYTF; DNA: TGTGCCACCAGCTATAGGGACAGCTACTATGGCTACACCTTC; D: TRBD1; size: many; J: TRBJ1-2; V: TRBV15